This T cell receptor (beta chain) was retrieved from a study of T cells in Graves' hyperthyroidism and ophthalmopathy. On the study more broadly: The initial diagnosis was the point when peripheral blood was collected, ahead of any treatment. The study, taken as a whole, reports: Most expanded thyroid clonotypes above 0.001 also appeared in blood.

Germline loops: CDR1 SGHVS, CDR2 FQNEAQ. V lost 5 bases to trimming and J lost 3 bases; unmatched junction nucleotides: 6. The CDR3 sequence is 15 residues long. Disease duration was under 3 months in the ophthalmopathy patients, who also had a Clinical Activity Score of at least 3 and a NOSPECS grade of at least 4. Fresh 10 ml peripheral blood yielded PBMCs. Authors of the study amplified TCR beta CDR3 regions from RNA transcripts. The HTBI primer set drove a first-round RT-PCR of the TCR CDR3. TCRdb re-called the multiplex PCR reads through MiXCR, storing one row per CDR3 protein. The sample consists of over 450,000 distinct CDR3 sequences, 15% to 20% of them appearing once. This clonotype has just a few counts. Antigen specificity is unknown.

The sample comprised blood. The chain combines TRBV7-8 with TRBJ1-5; 8 positions agree with TRBD1. This clonotype was sampled from a woman aged 18 to 35 with Graves' ophthalmopathy. CDR3 residues: CASSPGTGANQPQHF. The CDR3 DNA is TGTGCCAGCAGCCCGGGGACAGGCGCCAATCAGCCCCAGCATTTT.